This is a list of T cell receptor beta chains from one sample in a study of T-cell reconstitution after alpha-beta-depleted transplantation in children. MiXCR was run by TCRdb on the PCR reads, yielding one entry per CDR3 protein. Here the sample spans around 800,000 distinct CDR3 sequences, 15% to 20% being singletons. Here the sequenced sample was PBMCs, mostly from graft donor cells, taken 360 days after TCRalphabeta/CD19-depleted stem cell transplant. The receptors derive from a male patient under 18 who had a stem cell transplant for acute lymphoblastic leukemia, so the T cells may come from the graft donor. Both conserved end residues are part of each CDR3. The D gene is left open where the match is weak. The listing skips clone size in some rows; elsewhere it reads once, few, many or a size class.

clone size,J gene,V gene,D gene,CDR3 protein,CDR3 DNA
many,TRBJ2-1,TRBV5-1,TRBD1,CASSLGQGGSYNEQFF,TGCGCCAGCAGCTTGGGACAGGGGGGTTCCTACAATGAGCAGTTCTTC
few,TRBJ2-2,TRBV4-2,NA,CASSQDWRDDGELFF,TGTGCCAGCAGCCAAGATTGGAGGGATGACGGGGAGCTGTTTTTT
once,TRBJ2-5,TRBV5-1,NA,CASSLEADGETQYF,TGCGCCAGCAGCTTGGAGGCAGATGGGGAGACCCAGTACTTC
NA,TRBJ1-2,TRBV6-5,NA,CASSYRAMNGYTF,TGTGCCAGCAGTTACAGGGCCATGAATGGCTACACCTTC
NA,TRBJ2-7,TRBV12-3/TRBV12-4,NA,CASSFLVAHYEQYF,TGTGCCAGCAGTTTTTTAGTAGCGCACTACGAGCAGTACTTC
NA,TRBJ2-5,TRBV19,NA,CASSSLTGHQETQYF,TGTGCCAGTAGTTCTCTGACAGGACATCAAGAGACCCAGTACTTC
few,TRBJ1-1,TRBV7-9,NA,CASSSSWPYMNTEAFF,TGTGCCAGCAGCTCCTCGTGGCCGTACATGAACACTGAAGCTTTCTTT
few,TRBJ1-1,TRBV7-8,TRBD1,CASSDDADRGDTEAFF,TGTGCCAGCAGCGACGATGCGGACAGGGGGGACACTGAAGCTTTCTTT
few,TRBJ2-7,TRBV29-1,NA,CSVEVGHVNYEQYF,TGCAGCGTTGAAGTCGGTCATGTTAACTACGAGCAGTACTTC
few,TRBJ2-1,TRBV10-3,NA,CAISELRDLSSYNEQFF,TGTGCCATCAGTGAGCTCCGGGACTTAAGCTCCTACAATGAGCAGTTCTTC
few,TRBJ2-7,TRBV2,TRBD2,CASSEKAGVSYEQYF,TGTGCCAGCAGTGAAAAAGCGGGAGTCTCCTACGAGCAGTACTTC
many,TRBJ2-2,TRBV12-3/TRBV12-4,NA,CASSLTPNTGELFF,TGTGCCAGCAGTCTAACTCCCAACACCGGGGAGCTGTTTTTT
NA,TRBJ2-4,TRBV9,NA,CASSVDGLAKNIQYF,TGTGCCAGCAGCGTAGACGGTCTAGCCAAAAACATTCAGTACTTC
many,TRBJ2-1,TRBV9,NA,CASSDSTYNEQFF,TGTGCCAGCTCGGACTCAACCTACAATGAGCAGTTCTTC
NA,TRBJ2-1,TRBV5-5,TRBD1,CASSGTGGRGTTYNEQFF,TGTGCCAGCAGCGGTACAGGGGGGCGGGGTACCACCTACAATGAGCAGTTCTTC
NA,TRBJ1-2,TRBV18,TRBD1,CASSPILGQGNYGYTF,TGTGCCAGCTCACCAATTTTGGGACAGGGAAACTATGGCTACACCTTC
NA,TRBJ2-5,TRBV5-1,TRBD2,CASRRAGGSETQYF,TGCGCCAGCAGGCGAGCGGGAGGATCAGAGACCCAGTACTTC
NA,TRBJ2-7,TRBV21-1,NA,CASSKFWVEIYEQYF,TGTGCCAGCAGCAAATTCTGGGTGGAGATCTACGAGCAGTACTTC
NA,TRBJ2-7,TRBV27,NA,CASSGYDEQYF,TGTGCCAGCAGCGGCTACGACGAGCAGTACTTC
NA,TRBJ1-2,TRBV12-3/TRBV12-4,NA,CASSLMGADGYTF,TGTGCCAGCAGTTTGATGGGGGCAGATGGCTACACCTTC
NA,TRBJ2-5,TRBV3-1,NA,CASSLGTQAETQYF,TGTGCCAGCAGCCTCGGGACTCAGGCGGAGACCCAGTACTTC
NA,TRBJ2-1,TRBV6-5,NA,CASSYSNGGDSYNEQFF,TGTGCCAGCAGTTACTCGAACGGAGGGGATAGCTACAATGAGCAGTTCTTC
NA,TRBJ2-5,TRBV6-2/TRBV6-3,TRBD2,CASSYGGRIGETQYF,TGTGCCAGCAGTTACGGCGGGAGGATCGGAGAGACCCAGTACTTC
NA,TRBJ2-1,TRBV19,TRBD2,CASSSELAGAYNEQFF,TGTGCCAGTAGTTCGGAGCTAGCGGGAGCTTACAATGAGCAGTTCTTC
NA,TRBJ2-7,TRBV29-1,NA,CILPGTYEQYF,TGCATCCTGCCAGGGACCTACGAGCAGTACTTC
NA,TRBJ1-5,TRBV2,NA,CASSLQGVVDQPQHF,TGTGCCAGCAGTTTACAGGGCGTCGTAGATCAGCCCCAGCATTTT
many,TRBJ2-5,TRBV20-1,NA,CSAKVGGLYQETQYF,TGCAGTGCAAAGGTGGGGGGATTGTACCAAGAGACCCAGTACTTC
few,TRBJ1-1,TRBV7-9,NA,CASSLEGSGAFF,TGTGCCAGCAGCTTAGAGGGCTCTGGGGCTTTCTTT
NA,TRBJ2-3,TRBV18,NA,CASSPQTGTDTQYF,TGTGCCAGCTCACCCCAGACAGGTACAGATACGCAGTATTTT
many,TRBJ2-4,TRBV11-1,TRBD2,CASSSWTSSGRFERNIQYF,TGTGCCAGCAGCTCGTGGACTTCTAGCGGGAGATTCGAGAGAAACATTCAGTACTTC
few,TRBJ2-7,TRBV20-1,TRBD1,CSARDADRGGYEQYF,TGCAGTGCTAGAGATGCGGACAGGGGCGGATACGAGCAGTACTTC
many,TRBJ2-7,TRBV7-2,NA,CASTKYVSYEQYF,TGTGCCAGCACCAAGTATGTATCCTACGAGCAGTACTTC
few,TRBJ2-1,TRBV12-3/TRBV12-4,TRBD2,CASSSTSGRANGRFF,TGTGCCAGCAGTTCGACTAGCGGGAGGGCAAATGGGCGGTTCTTC
few,TRBJ2-2,TRBV6-5,NA,CASSNRATGELFF,TGTGCCAGCAGCAACAGGGCCACCGGGGAGCTGTTTTTT
NA,TRBJ2-5,TRBV18,NA,CASSPPGIQETQYF,TGTGCCAGCTCACCACCGGGGATTCAAGAGACCCAGTACTTC
NA,TRBJ2-2,TRBV2,NA,CASSDGRDYTGELFF,TGTGCCAGCAGTGATGGACGAGATTACACCGGGGAGCTGTTTTTT
NA,TRBJ2-3,TRBV5-1,TRBD2,CASSLAGRRTDTQYF,TGCGCCAGCAGCTTAGCGGGACGACGCACAGATACGCAGTATTTT
many,TRBJ2-3,TRBV7-3,NA,CASSSRPLPTDTQYF,TGTGCCAGCAGCTCCCGACCCCTCCCCACAGATACGCAGTATTTT
NA,TRBJ2-5,TRBV20-1,TRBD2,CSGTAGGPIETQYF,TGCAGTGGTACAGCGGGAGGGCCGATCGAGACCCAGTACTTC
few,TRBJ2-3,TRBV5-1,TRBD2,CASSFNPPAGESTDTQYF,TGCGCCAGCAGCTTCAACCCCCCTGCGGGGGAGAGCACAGATACGCAGTATTTT
few,TRBJ2-7,TRBV5-6,TRBD2,CASSFRTSGRKVYEQYF,TGTGCCAGCAGCTTTCGGACTAGCGGGAGGAAGGTCTACGAGCAGTACTTC
few,TRBJ2-1,TRBV7-8,NA,CASSFELDYYNEQFF,TGTGCCAGCAGCTTTGAACTAGATTACTACAATGAGCAGTTCTTC
NA,TRBJ2-7,TRBV4-2,TRBD1,CASSQEVGGVGTGYEQYF,TGTGCCAGCAGCCAGGAAGTGGGTGGCGTTGGGACAGGCTACGAGCAGTACTTC
few,TRBJ1-4,TRBV5-1,NA,CASAKQGNEKLFF,TGCGCCAGCGCCAAGCAGGGTAATGAAAAACTGTTTTTT
few,TRBJ2-5,TRBV30,NA,CAWRRTEQETQYF,TGTGCCTGGAGGAGGACAGAGCAAGAGACCCAGTACTTC
many,TRBJ1-1,TRBV6-5,NA,CASSLGGRAEAFF,TGTGCCAGCAGCCTAGGGGGTCGTGCTGAAGCTTTCTTT
NA,TRBJ2-1,TRBV4-1,NA,CASSQAPGPFSYNEQFF,TGCGCCAGCAGCCAAGCCCCGGGCCCCTTCTCCTACAATGAGCAGTTCTTC
many,TRBJ2-1,TRBV29-1,TRBD2,CSVSSVGRANEQFF,TGCAGCGTTTCCAGTGTCGGGAGGGCGAATGAGCAGTTCTTC
few,TRBJ1-1,TRBV27,NA,CASSLSGLGPTEAFF,TGTGCCAGCAGTTTATCCGGGTTGGGGCCCACTGAAGCTTTCTTT
NA,TRBJ2-5,TRBV5-1,TRBD1,CASSRTGYQETQYF,TGCGCCAGCAGCCGGACAGGGTACCAAGAGACCCAGTACTTC
NA,TRBJ2-7,TRBV18,NA,CASSPDKLGEQYF,TGTGCCAGCTCACCAGATAAGCTCGGCGAGCAGTACTTC
few,TRBJ2-7,TRBV25-1,NA,CASKGIGYEQYF,TGTGCCAGCAAGGGAATCGGCTACGAGCAGTACTTC
many,TRBJ1-1,TRBV12-3/TRBV12-4,NA,CASRQGIPTEAFF,TGTGCCAGCAGGCAGGGGATTCCCACTGAAGCTTTCTTT
few,TRBJ1-6,TRBV7-9,NA,CASSLGQVHSPLHF,TGTGCCAGCAGCTTAGGGCAGGTTCATTCACCCCTCCACTTT
many,TRBJ2-5,TRBV7-7,NA,CASSWDWEETQYF,TGTGCCAGCAGCTGGGACTGGGAAGAGACCCAGTACTTC
NA,TRBJ2-2,TRBV4-1,TRBD1,CASRLRRGRAGELFF,TGCGCCAGCCGCCTTAGAAGGGGGCGGGCCGGGGAGCTGTTTTTT
NA,TRBJ2-7,TRBV11-2,NA,CASSLGAGTVPYEQYF,TGTGCCAGCAGCTTAGGCGCCGGGACCGTACCCTACGAGCAGTACTTC
few,TRBJ1-2,TRBV6-5,TRBD1,CASSYEGTGVLYGYTF,TGTGCCAGCAGTTACGAGGGGACAGGGGTCCTCTATGGCTACACCTTC
NA,TRBJ1-2,TRBV4-2,NA,CASSQVSQFYGYTF,TGTGCCAGCAGCCAAGTTTCACAGTTCTATGGCTACACCTTC